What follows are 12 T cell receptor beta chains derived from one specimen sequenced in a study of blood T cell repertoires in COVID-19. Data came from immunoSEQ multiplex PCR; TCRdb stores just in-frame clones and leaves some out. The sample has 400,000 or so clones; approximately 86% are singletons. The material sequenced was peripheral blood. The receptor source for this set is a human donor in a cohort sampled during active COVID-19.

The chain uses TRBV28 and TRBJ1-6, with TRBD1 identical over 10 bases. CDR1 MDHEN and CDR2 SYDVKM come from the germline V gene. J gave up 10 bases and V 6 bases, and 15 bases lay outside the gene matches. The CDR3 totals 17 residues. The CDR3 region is CASSPGPGQGWGSPLHF. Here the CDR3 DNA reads TGTGCCAGCAGCCCCGGCCCGGGACAGGGGTGGGGATCACCCCTCCACTTT.

The CDR3 DNA sequence: TGTGCCAGTATCACTACCGACAGGGAATGGACTGAAGCTTTCTTT. Its protein is CASITTDREWTEAFF. V is TRBV19 and J is TRBJ1-1, with 7 bases lining up with TRBD1. Looked up from germline, CDR1 is LNHDA and CDR2 is SQIVND (reference sequence). CDR3 size: 15 residues. V lost 7 bases and J lost 5; bases outside the gene matches: 13.

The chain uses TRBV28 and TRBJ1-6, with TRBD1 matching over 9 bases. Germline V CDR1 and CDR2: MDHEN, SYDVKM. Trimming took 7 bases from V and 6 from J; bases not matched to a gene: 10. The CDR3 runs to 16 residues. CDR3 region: CASTPGRGQGNSPLHF. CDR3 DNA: TGTGCCAGCACCCCGGGTCGGGGACAGGGTAATTCACCCCTCCACTTT. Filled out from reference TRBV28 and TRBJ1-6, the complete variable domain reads DVKVTQSSRYLVKRTGEKVFLECVQDMDHENMFWYRQDPGLGLRLIYFSYDVKMKEKGDIPEGYSVSREKKERFSLILESASTNQTSMYLCASTPGRGQGNSPLHFGNGTRLTVT.

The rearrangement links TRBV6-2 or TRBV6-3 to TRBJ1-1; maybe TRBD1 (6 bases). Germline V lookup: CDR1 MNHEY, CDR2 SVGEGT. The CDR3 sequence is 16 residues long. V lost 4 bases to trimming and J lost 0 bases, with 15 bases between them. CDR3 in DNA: TGTGCCAGCAGTTCTCAGGGGCCGCGAATGAACACTGAAGCTTTCTTT. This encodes CASSSQGPRMNTEAFF.

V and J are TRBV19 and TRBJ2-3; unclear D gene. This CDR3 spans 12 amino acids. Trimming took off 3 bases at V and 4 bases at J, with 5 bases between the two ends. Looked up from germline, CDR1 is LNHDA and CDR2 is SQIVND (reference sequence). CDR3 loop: CASSIPSDTQYF. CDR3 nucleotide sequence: TGTGCCAGTAGTATTCCCTCAGATACGCAGTATTTT.

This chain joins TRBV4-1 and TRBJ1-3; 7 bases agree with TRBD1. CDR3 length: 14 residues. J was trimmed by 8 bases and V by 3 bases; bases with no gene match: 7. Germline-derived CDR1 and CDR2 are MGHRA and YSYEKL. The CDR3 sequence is CASSQTGLRDTIYF. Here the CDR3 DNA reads TGCGCCAGCAGCCAGACAGGGTTGAGGGACACCATATATTTT.

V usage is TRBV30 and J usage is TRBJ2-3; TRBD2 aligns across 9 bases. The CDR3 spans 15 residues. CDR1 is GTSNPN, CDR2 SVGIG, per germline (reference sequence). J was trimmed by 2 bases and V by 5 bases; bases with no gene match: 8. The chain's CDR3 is CAWGPLAGNTDTQYF. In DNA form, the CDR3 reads TGTGCCTGGGGTCCGCTAGCGGGGAACACAGATACGCAGTATTTT.

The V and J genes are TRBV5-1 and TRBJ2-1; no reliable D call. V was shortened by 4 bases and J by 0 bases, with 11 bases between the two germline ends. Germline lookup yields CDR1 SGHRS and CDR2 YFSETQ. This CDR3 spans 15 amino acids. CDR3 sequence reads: CASSPALSSYNEQFF. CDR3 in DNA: TGCGCCAGCAGCCCCGCTTTGAGCTCCTACAATGAGCAGTTCTTC.

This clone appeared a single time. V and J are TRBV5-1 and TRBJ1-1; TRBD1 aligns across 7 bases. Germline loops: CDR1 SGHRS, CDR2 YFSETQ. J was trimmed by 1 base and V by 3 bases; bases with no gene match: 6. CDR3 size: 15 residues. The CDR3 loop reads CASSWGTARNTEAFF. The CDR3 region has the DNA TGCGCCAGCAGCTGGGGGACAGCTCGGAACACTGAAGCTTTCTTT.

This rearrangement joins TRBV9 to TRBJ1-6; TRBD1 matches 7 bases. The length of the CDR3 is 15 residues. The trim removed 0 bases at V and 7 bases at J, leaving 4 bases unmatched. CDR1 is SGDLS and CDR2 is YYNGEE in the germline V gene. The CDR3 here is CASSVDQGENSPLHF. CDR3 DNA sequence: TGTGCCAGCAGCGTAGACCAGGGGGAGAATTCACCCCTCCACTTT.

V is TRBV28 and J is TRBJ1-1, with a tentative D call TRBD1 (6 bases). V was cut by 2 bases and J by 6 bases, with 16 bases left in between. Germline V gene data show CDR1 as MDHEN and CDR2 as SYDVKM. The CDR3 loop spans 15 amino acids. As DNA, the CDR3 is TGTGCCAGCAGTTTAGTGGTGGCAGGGGCCCCTGAAGCTTTCTTT. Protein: CASSLVVAGAPEAFF. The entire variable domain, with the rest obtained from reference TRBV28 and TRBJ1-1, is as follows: DVKVTQSSRYLVKRTGEKVFLECVQDMDHENMFWYRQDPGLGLRLIYFSYDVKMKEKGDIPEGYSVSREKKERFSLILESASTNQTSMYLCASSLVVAGAPEAFFGQGTRLTVV.

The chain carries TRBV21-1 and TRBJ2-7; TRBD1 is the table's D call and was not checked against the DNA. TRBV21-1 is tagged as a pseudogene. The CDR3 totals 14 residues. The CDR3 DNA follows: TGTGCTCCCATCCAGTTCCTTTACTCCTACGAGCAGTACTTC. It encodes CAPIQFLYSYEQYF.